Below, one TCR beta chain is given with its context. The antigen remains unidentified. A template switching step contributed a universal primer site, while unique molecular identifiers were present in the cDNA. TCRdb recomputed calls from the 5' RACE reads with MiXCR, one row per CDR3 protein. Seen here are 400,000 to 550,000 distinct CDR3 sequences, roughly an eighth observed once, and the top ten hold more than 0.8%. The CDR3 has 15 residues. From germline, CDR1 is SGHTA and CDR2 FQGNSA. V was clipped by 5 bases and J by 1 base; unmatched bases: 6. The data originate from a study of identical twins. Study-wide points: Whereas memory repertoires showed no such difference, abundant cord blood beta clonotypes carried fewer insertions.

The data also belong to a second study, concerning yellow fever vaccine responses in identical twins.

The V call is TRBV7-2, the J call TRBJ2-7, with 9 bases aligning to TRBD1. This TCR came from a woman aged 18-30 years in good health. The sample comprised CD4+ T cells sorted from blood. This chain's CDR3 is CASSLDRGVSYEQYF. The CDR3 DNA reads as TGTGCCAGCAGCCTGGACAGGGGCGTTTCCTACGAGCAGTACTTC.